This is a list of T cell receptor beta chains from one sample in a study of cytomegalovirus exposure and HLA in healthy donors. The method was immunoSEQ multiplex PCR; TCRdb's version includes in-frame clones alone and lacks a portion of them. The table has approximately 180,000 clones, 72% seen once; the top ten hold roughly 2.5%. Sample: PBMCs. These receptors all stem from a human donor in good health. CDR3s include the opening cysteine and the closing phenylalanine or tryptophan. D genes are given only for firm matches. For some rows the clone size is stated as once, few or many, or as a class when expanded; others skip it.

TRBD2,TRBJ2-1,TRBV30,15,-,TGTGCCTGGAGTGTACTAGCGGGGGCCCTCAATGAGCAGTTCTTC,CAWSVLAGALNEQFF
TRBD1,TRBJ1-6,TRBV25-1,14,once,TGTGCCAGCAGCGAGCCAGGGGGAAGTTCACCCCTCCACTTT,CASSEPGGSSPLHF
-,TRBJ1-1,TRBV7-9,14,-,TGTGCCACCGAAGAAGCCACTATGAACACTGAAGCTTTCTTT,CATEEATMNTEAFF
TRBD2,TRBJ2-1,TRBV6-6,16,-,TGTGCCAGCAGTTACTCGTCACTAGCGGGGTACAATGAGCAGTTCTTC,CASSYSSLAGYNEQFF
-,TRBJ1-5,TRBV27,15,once,TGTGCCAGCAGTGCATCACAGAGAGACAATCAGCCCCAGCATTTT,CASSASQRDNQPQHF
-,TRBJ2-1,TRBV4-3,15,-,TGCGCCAGCAGCCTTGGGACTGAATCCTACAATGAGCAGTTCTTC,CASSLGTESYNEQFF
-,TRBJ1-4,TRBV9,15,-,TGTGCCAGCAGCGCCGGTGAGGGCACTAATGAAAAACTGTTTTTT,CASSAGEGTNEKLFF
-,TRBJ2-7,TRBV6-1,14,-,TGTGCCAGCAGTGCGGGGCAGGAGCGGGTCGAGCAGTACTTC,CASSAGQERVEQYF
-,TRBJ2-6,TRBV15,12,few,TGTGCCACCAGTGGACAGGCCAACGTCCTGACTTTC,CATSGQANVLTF
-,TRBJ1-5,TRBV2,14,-,TGTGCCAGCAGACAGGAGAGCGGCAATCAGCCCCAGCATTTT,CASRQESGNQPQHF
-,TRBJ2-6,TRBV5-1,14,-,TGCGCCAGCAGCTCCGTTCGTGGGGCCAACGTCCTGACTTTC,CASSSVRGANVLTF
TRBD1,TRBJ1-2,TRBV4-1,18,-,TGCGCCAGCAGCCAAGGCAGGGGGGCTAAAGTAGGGCACTATGGCTACACCTTC,CASSQGRGAKVGHYGYTF
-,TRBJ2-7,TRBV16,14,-,TGTGCCAGCAGCCAATGGGAGAGTCCTGGTGAGCAGTACTTC,CASSQWESPGEQYF
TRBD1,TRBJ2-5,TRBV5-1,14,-,TGCGCCAGCAGCATGGGACAGGGACTAGAGACCCAGTACTTC,CASSMGQGLETQYF
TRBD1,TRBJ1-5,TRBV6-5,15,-,TGTGCCAGCAGTATCGGGACAGGCGTGAATCAGCCCCAGCATTTT,CASSIGTGVNQPQHF
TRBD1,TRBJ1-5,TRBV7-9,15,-,TGTGCCAGCAGAGCCAGGGGGCCAGGCAATCAGCCCCAGCATTTT,CASRARGPGNQPQHF
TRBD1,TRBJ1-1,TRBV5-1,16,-,TGCGCCAGCAGCTCGTTCCCACGACAGGGTCGGACTGAAGCTTTCTTT,CASSSFPRQGRTEAFF
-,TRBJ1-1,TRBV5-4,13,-,TGTGCCAGCAGCGTCCAGATGAACACTGAAGCTTTCTTT,CASSVQMNTEAFF
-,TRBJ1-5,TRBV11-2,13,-,TGTGCCAGCAGCTTAGACAGAAATCAGCCCCAGCATTTT,CASSLDRNQPQHF
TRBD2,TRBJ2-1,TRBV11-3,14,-,TGTGCCAGCAGCGCGGGGGTAGGCTACAATGAGCAGTTCTTC,CASSAGVGYNEQFF
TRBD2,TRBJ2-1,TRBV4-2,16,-,TGTGCCAGCAGCCAAGCCGGGACTAGCAGAGACAATGAGCAGTTCTTC,CASSQAGTSRDNEQFF
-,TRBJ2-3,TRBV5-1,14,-,TGCGCCAGTTCTTCCGGGACTCCCACAGATACGCAGTATTTT,CASSSGTPTDTQYF
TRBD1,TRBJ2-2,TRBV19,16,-,TGTGCCAGTAGTATAGTGAGGACAGGGGAAGGCGGGGAGCTGTTTTTT,CASSIVRTGEGGELFF
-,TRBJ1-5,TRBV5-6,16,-,TGTGCCAGCAGATTCCGGCAGGGGTCTTTTTATCAGCCCCAGCATTTT,CASRFRQGSFYQPQHF
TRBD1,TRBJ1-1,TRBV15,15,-,TGTGCCACCAGCAGAGGTCTGACAGGGGGCTTTGAAGCTTTCTTT,CATSRGLTGGFEAFF
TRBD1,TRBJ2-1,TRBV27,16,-,TGTGCCAGCAGTTTAACGGGTCAGGGGGCCGCTCGCGAGCAGTTCTTC,CASSLTGQGAAREQFF
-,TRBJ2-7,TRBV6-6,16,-,TGTGCCAGCAGACCCTGGTCGGGGAGGGGGGGGTACGAGCAGTACTTC,CASRPWSGRGGYEQYF
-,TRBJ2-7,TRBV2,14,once,TGTGCCAGAAAACAAACGCGGGGTGCCTACGAGCAGTACTTC,CARKQTRGAYEQYF
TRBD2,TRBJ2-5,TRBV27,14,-,TGTGCCAGCAGTTTATCGGCTAGCGGGGAGACCCAGTACTTC,CASSLSASGETQYF
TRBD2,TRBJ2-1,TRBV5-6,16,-,TGTGCCAGCAGCTTTGGAATTGGCGGGGGGTACAATGAGCAGTTCTTC,CASSFGIGGGYNEQFF
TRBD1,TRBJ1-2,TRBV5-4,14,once,TGTGCCAGCAGCCCGACACAGGGGAACTATGGCTACACCTTC,CASSPTQGNYGYTF
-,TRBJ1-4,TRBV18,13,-,TGTGCCAGCTCACCCTCCGCTAATGAAAAACTGTTTTTT,CASSPSANEKLFF
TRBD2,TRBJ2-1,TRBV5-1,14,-,TGCGCCAGCTCCCCAAGCGGGGGGTACAATGAGCAGTTCTTC,CASSPSGGYNEQFF
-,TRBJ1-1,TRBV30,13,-,TGTGCCTGGAGAGTAGGGGTGAACACTGAAGCTTTCTTT,CAWRVGVNTEAFF
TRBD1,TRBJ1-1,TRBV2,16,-,TGTGCCAGCAGCTTAGGACAGGGAGGTCCGGACACTGAAGCTTTCTTT,CASSLGQGGPDTEAFF
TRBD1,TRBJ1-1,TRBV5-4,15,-,TGTGCCAGCAGCGAGACAGGGGGCCGGAGCACTGAAGCTTTCTTT,CASSETGGRSTEAFF
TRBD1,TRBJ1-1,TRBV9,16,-,TGTGCCAGCAGTGGGCCTCAGGGGACAGGGGGAACTGAAGCTTTCTTT,CASSGPQGTGGTEAFF
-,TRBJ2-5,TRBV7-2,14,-,TGTGCCAGCAGCGTGGACAGAATCCAAGAGACCCAGTACTTC,CASSVDRIQETQYF
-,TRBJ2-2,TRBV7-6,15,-,TGTGCCAGCAGCCCAAACAACGCGAACACCGGGGAGCTGTTTTTT,CASSPNNANTGELFF
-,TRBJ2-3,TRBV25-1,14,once,TGTGCCAGCAGTGAATCTCAGGGGACAGATACGCAGTATTTT,CASSESQGTDTQYF
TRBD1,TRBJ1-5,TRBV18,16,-,TGTGCCAGCTCCCGGACAGGGGGTATGGGCAATCAGCCCCAGCATTTT,CASSRTGGMGNQPQHF
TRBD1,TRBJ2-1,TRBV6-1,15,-,TGTGCCAGCAGTGAAAGGCAGGGGGCCTACAATGAGCAGTTCTTC,CASSERQGAYNEQFF
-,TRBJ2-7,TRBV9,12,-,TGTGCCAGCAGCCCCCACGGGGAGGAGCAGTACTTC,CASSPHGEEQYF
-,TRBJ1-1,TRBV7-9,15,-,TGTTCCAGCAGCTTACACTGGACAGTGAACACTGAAGCTTTCTTT,CSSSLHWTVNTEAFF
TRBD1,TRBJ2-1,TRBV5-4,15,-,TGTGCCAGCAGCTTGGGGACAGGGGTCTACAATGAGCAGTTCTTC,CASSLGTGVYNEQFF
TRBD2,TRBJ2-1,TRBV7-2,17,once,TGTGCCAGCAGCTTACAAGTGGGGGGGATGTACTACAATGAGCAGTTCTTC,CASSLQVGGMYYNEQFF
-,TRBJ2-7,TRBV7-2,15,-,TGTGCCAGCAGCTTAGCGTTAGGGGACTCCTACGAGCAGTACTTC,CASSLALGDSYEQYF
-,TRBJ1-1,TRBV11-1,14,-,TGTGCCAGCAGCTCGGAGGGTGTGAACACTGAAGCTTTCTTT,CASSSEGVNTEAFF
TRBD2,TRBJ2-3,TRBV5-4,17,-,TGTGCCAGCAGCGGAATAGCGGGGGGGCTGGGCACAGATACGCAGTATTTT,CASSGIAGGLGTDTQYF
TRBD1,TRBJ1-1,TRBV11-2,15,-,TGTGCCAGCAGCCGGGACAGGAGCTTGAACACTGAAGCTTTCTTT,CASSRDRSLNTEAFF